The present T cell receptor beta chain was sequenced within a study of cytomegalovirus exposure and HLA in healthy donors. Study outcomes and limitations: DRB1 showed the most TCR associations and HLA-C the fewest in a later analysis, as rates varied by HLA locus. Certain sequence variants were highly shared and formed a cluster, and this cluster was likely a sequencing artifact.

Donors sampled were nominally healthy, though unrecorded immune exposures were likely. Primers included in the PCR were 60 Vbeta and 13 Jbeta primers. Measured with immunoSEQ multiplex PCR; TCRdb has only the in-frame clones, and not every one. The data show approximately 240,000 clones, about 81% seen once. Of note for this clone: Its target is unknown.

The sequenced material came from PBMCs. The TCR was taken from a woman aged 40 to 50 in good health and CMV-seropositive.

The CDR3 loop is CASVDSKRGSYNEQFF. The CDR3 region has the DNA TGTGCCAGCGTGGATAGTAAGCGGGGTTCCTACAATGAGCAGTTCTTC. The rearrangement links TRBV11-1 to TRBJ2-1; 7 nucleotides match TRBD2. The V and J ends lost 8 bases and 1 base, in that order; junction bases with no gene match: 11. This CDR3 has 16 amino acids. Germline V CDR1 and CDR2: SGHAT, FQDESV (reference sequence).